The source of this TCR beta chain is a study of cytomegalovirus exposure and HLA in healthy donors. Study findings and constraints: Most of the TCR beta V segments (in an earlier analysis) were productive either about 87% or about 30% of the time. Cytomegalovirus-associated TCR beta chains were listed, numbering 150 to 200. Reported results showed that the classifier diagnosed cytomegalovirus status with high specificity and sensitivity.

Both 60 Vbeta primers and 13 Jbeta primers went into the PCR. Source study methods: Among the unique TCR beta chains that a later analysis counted, about 81 million in all, 10 million to 14 million were shared. Repertoires were generated with immunoSEQ multiplex PCR, while TCRdb's copy carries only in-frame clones and drops some. The V and J calls and clone size come from that table; D and trimming were worked out from the DNA. Seen here are some 190,000 clones, 85% to 90% observed once, and the top ten hold approximately 2%. The CDR3 is made up of 13 amino acids. V was shortened by 4 bases and J by 0 bases, with 7 bases between the two germline ends. Germline CDR1 reads SGHDT; CDR2 reads YYEEEE. This clone was recorded a few times. The antigen is undetermined.

The chain uses TRBV5-6 and TRBJ1-2; no clear D. Sample: PBMCs. This receptor was taken from a woman between 18 and 30 years old in good health and CMV-seronegative. The CDR3: CASSSGANYGYTF. The CDR3 DNA is TGTGCCAGCAGCAGCGGGGCTAACTATGGCTACACCTTC.